One sample yielded the 18 T cell receptor beta chains listed below, sequenced in a study of shared clonotypes between healthy human individuals. Libraries were prepared by immunoSEQ multiplex PCR; TCRdb keeps only in-frame clonotypes and omits some of them. The sample has 1.5 million to 2.5 million clones, about 95% seen once. Positive CCR7 selection of CD45RO-negative cells yielded the naive CD8 cells, and terminally differentiated effector memory CD45RA+ cells were excluded. Sequenced input: naive CD8+ T cells sorted from blood. Every receptor here comes from a man between 18 and 29 years old in good health.

The chain links TRBV11-2 to TRBJ1-6, with D hard to call. Trimming took off 0 bases at V and 8 bases at J, with 17 bases between the two ends. Germline-derived CDR1 and CDR2 are SGHAT and FQNNGV. The CDR3 sequence is 17 residues long. DNA for the CDR3: TGTGCCAGCAGCTTAGATCTGAGGCCCCAACCGTATTCACCCCTCCACTTT. Amino acid sequence: CASSLDLRPQPYSPLHF.

Remarks on this clone: Other DNA sequences in the same sample also yield this CDR3. This chain uses TRBV7-9 with TRBJ2-5; no firm D call. CDR3 size: 13 residues. In germline, CDR1 is SEHNR, CDR2 FQNEAQ (reference sequence). The V gene lost 0 bases and the J gene lost 2 bases, with 4 bases spanning the gap. As DNA, the CDR3 is TGTGCCAGCAGCTTAGCAGTACAAGAGACCCAGTACTTC. It yields the protein CASSLAVQETQYF.

The V and J genes are TRBV5-6 and TRBJ2-7; D is uncertain. The V gene lost 1 base and the J gene lost 5 bases, with 7 bases spanning the gap. The germline V gene has CDR1 SGHDT and CDR2 YYEEEE. This CDR3 has 12 residues. CDR3 amino acids: CASSLSWNEQYF. The DNA of the CDR3 is TGTGCCAGCAGCTTGTCTTGGAACGAGCAGTACTTC.

The V and J genes are TRBV9 and TRBJ2-3, with TRBD2 as a possible D gene (7 bases). CDR3 length equals 15 residues. V lost 0 bases and J lost 2, with 10 bases in between. Germline V gene sequence: CDR1 SGDLS, CDR2 YYNGEE. CDR3 residues: CASSVGGGHTDTQYF. The CDR3 DNA is TGTGCCAGCAGCGTAGGGGGGGGCCACACAGATACGCAGTATTTT.

This sequence joins TRBV4-1 and TRBJ2-2, with 8 bases that match TRBD2. Losses at the gene ends were 1 base for V and 6 bases for J; bases not matched to a gene: 4. The germline V gene encodes CDR1 MGHRA and CDR2 YSYEKL. The CDR3 is made up of 15 amino acids. This CDR3 reads CASSQGGGPSGELFF. The DNA for the CDR3 is TGCGCCAGCAGCCAAGGCGGGGGGCCATCCGGGGAGCTGTTTTTT.

V usage is TRBV11-3 and J usage is TRBJ1-1; D perhaps matches TRBD1 (6 bases). CDR3 size: 14 residues. The germline CDR1 and CDR2 sequences are SGHNT and YENEEA. The ends were cut back, 5 bases at V and 4 bases at J, with 14 bases in the middle. Here the CDR3 reads CASSEQGGSTEAFF. CDR3 nucleotides: TGTGCCAGCAGCGAACAGGGCGGAAGCACTGAAGCTTTCTTT.

The chain has TRBV27 and TRBJ2-7; D unclear. The germline V gene has CDR1 MNHEY and CDR2 SMNVEV (reference sequence). Trimming took 8 bases from V and 3 from J, leaving 17 bases between them. The CDR3 contains 14 residues. CDR3 loop: CASALTPGSYEQYF. The CDR3 DNA reads TGTGCCAGCGCTCTGACCCCGGGCAGCTACGAGCAGTACTTC.

With respect to this clone: In the same sample, other DNA sequences code for this CDR3. The chain joins TRBV7-9 to TRBJ1-2; 7 bases are shared with TRBD1. CDR3 length equals 14 residues. Germline V lookup: CDR1 SEHNR, CDR2 FQNEAQ (reference sequence). The J segment lost 6 bases and the V segment lost 0 bases, leaving 4 bases of the junction unmatched. Here the CDR3 reads CASSLAGTVNGYTF. The DNA of the CDR3 is TGTGCCAGCAGCTTAGCGGGGACAGTTAATGGCTACACCTTC.

This clone turned up a few times. The CDR3, as DNA: TGTGCCAGCGGGCAGGACTATGGCTACACCTTC. It translates to CASGQDYGYTF. V gene TRBV9 combines with J gene TRBJ1-2; D unresolved. The CDR3 contains 11 residues. Germline V gives CDR1 SGDLS, CDR2 YYNGEE. With 7 bases removed from V and 3 bases from J, the gap between germline ends came to 7 bases.

V is TRBV5-1 and J is TRBJ2-1, with 9 bases aligning to TRBD1. Unmatched junction bases numbered 9, after V lost 5 bases and J lost 6 bases. Germline V gene lookup returns CDR1 SGHRS and CDR2 YFSETQ. CDR3 size: 15 residues. CDR3 nucleotide sequence: TGCGCCAGCAGAAATCAACAGGGGGCTTTCAATGAGCAGTTCTTC. Amino acids: CASRNQQGAFNEQFF.

V and J are TRBV27 and TRBJ1-2; TRBD1 aligns across 9 bases. J was trimmed by 7 bases and V by 6 bases; bases with no gene match: 12. The CDR3 contains 15 residues. Germline loops: CDR1 MNHEY, CDR2 SMNVEV (reference sequence). Written as DNA, the CDR3 is TGTGCCAGCAGCCTCAGGACAGGGGAAATTAGTGGCTACACCTTC. As protein: CASSLRTGEISGYTF.

Of note for this clone: Other DNA sequences in this sample translate to the same CDR3. The V call is TRBV4-1, the J call TRBJ1-1, with a tentative D call TRBD1 (5 bases). Germline-derived CDR1 and CDR2 are MGHRA and YSYEKL. The CDR3 spans 13 residues. The V and J ends lost 4 bases and 2 bases respectively, with 8 bases between them. CDR3 amino acids: CASSPQGNTEAFF. For the CDR3, the DNA is TGCGCCAGCAGCCCCCAGGGTAACACTGAAGCTTTCTTT.

This clone was detected once. The J gene is TRBJ1-6, the V gene TRBV23-1; D is unresolved. TRBV23-1 is placed among ORFs of uncertain function. The germline V and J ends were trimmed by 1 base and 0 bases, with 7 bases remaining between them. There are 16 residues in the CDR3. CDR3 sequence: CASSQYPVSYNSPLHF. As DNA, the CDR3 is TGCGCCAGCAGTCAATATCCGGTCTCCTATAATTCACCCCTCCACTTT.

The CDR3 is CASSYGGNYGYTF. In DNA, the CDR3 is TGTGCCAGCAGCTACGGGGGGAACTATGGCTACACCTTC. The chain combines TRBV5-6 with TRBJ1-2, with a possible D match to TRBD1 (5 bases). The V and J ends lost 3 bases and 2 bases respectively, with 8 bases between them. Germline-derived CDR1 and CDR2 are SGHDT and YYEEEE. The CDR3 extends over 13 amino acids.

J is TRBJ2-1 and V is TRBV5-6; TRBD1 matches 7 bases. V dropped 3 bases and J dropped 7; count of bases not matched to a gene: 1. This CDR3 is 12 amino acids long. The germline V gene encodes CDR1 SGHDT and CDR2 YYEEEE. The CDR3 is CASSSTGNEQFF. CDR3 nucleotides: TGTGCCAGCAGCTCGACAGGGAATGAGCAGTTCTTC.

This rearrangement joins TRBV19 to TRBJ1-2, with D unresolved. The germline gives CDR1 LNHDA, CDR2 SQIVND (reference sequence). Trimming stripped 0 bases from V and 5 bases from J, with 10 bases between. The CDR3 is 14 residues long. The CDR3 reads CASSIEAERYGYTF. The CDR3 region has the DNA TGTGCCAGTAGTATAGAAGCGGAGCGTTATGGCTACACCTTC.

The V gene is TRBV7-2, the J gene TRBJ1-2; no clear D. Germline V CDR1 and CDR2: SGHTA, FQGNSA. The CDR3 length is 17 residues. Trimming took 5 bases from V and 4 from J, leaving 23 bases between them. DNA for the CDR3: TGTGCCAGCAGCGGAGTAGGCAGTGAAGCTATCGGCTATGGCTACACCTTC. Its translation: CASSGVGSEAIGYGYTF.

This clone showed up just once. The same CDR3 is also encoded by other DNA sequences in this sample. The J gene is TRBJ2-7, the V gene TRBV4-1; D is perhaps TRBD1 or TRBD2 (5 bases each). This CDR3 has 15 amino acids. CDR1 and CDR2 from the germline V gene are MGHRA and YSYEKL. V was cut by 0 bases and J by 0 bases, with 9 bases left in between. CDR3 bases: TGCGCCAGCAGCCAAGATCGGGGCGCCTCCTACGAGCAGTACTTC. Its translation: CASSQDRGASYEQYF.